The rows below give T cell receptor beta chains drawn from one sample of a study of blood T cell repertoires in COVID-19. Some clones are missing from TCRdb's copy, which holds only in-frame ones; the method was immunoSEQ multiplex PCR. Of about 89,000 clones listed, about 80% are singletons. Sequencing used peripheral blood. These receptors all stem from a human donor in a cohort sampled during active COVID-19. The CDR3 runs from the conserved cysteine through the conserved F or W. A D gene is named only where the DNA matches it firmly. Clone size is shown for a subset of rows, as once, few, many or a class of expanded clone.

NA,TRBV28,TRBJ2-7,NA,CASSLPGPPYEQYF,TGTGCCAGCAGTTTACCCGGTCCCCCCTACGAGCAGTACTTC
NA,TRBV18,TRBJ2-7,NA,CASSPLNDRPIYF,TGTGCCAGCTCACCTCTGAATGACAGGCCCATATACTTC
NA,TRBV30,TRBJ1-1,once,CATIDRRYTEAFF,TGTGCCACAATTGACAGGAGATACACTGAAGCTTTCTTT
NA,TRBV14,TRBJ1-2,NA,CASSYDSYYGYTF,TGTGCCAGCAGCTACGACAGTTACTATGGCTACACCTTC
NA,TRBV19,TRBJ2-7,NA,CASSIGRASYEQYF,TGTGCCAGTAGTATAGGGCGGGCCTCCTACGAGCAGTACTTC
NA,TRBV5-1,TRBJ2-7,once,CASSLVADSSYEQYF,TGCGCCAGCAGCTTGGTGGCGGATAGCTCCTACGAGCAGTACTTC
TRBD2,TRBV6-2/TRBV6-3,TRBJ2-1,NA,CASSRTSGGYNEQFF,TGTGCCAGCAGTCGGACTAGCGGGGGGTACAATGAGCAGTTCTTC
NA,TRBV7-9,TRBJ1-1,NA,CASSPLSTEAFF,TGTGCCAGCAGCCCTCTGAGCACTGAAGCTTTCTTT
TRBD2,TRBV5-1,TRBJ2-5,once,CASSFSSGLETQYF,TGCGCCAGCAGCTTTTCTAGCGGGTTGGAGACCCAGTACTTC
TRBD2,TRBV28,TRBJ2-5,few,CASSLSGGYKETQYF,TGTGCCAGCAGTTTATCGGGGGGTTACAAAGAGACCCAGTACTTC
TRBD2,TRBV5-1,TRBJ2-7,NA,CASSLRTSGSLGEQYF,TGCGCCAGCAGCCTTCGGACTAGCGGGAGCCTTGGGGAGCAGTACTTC
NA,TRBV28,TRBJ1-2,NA,CASSLMTRRYGYTF,TGTGCCAGCAGTCTGATGACGAGGAGGTATGGCTACACCTTC
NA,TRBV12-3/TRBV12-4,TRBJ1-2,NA,CASNMGTGNGYTF,TGTGCCAGCAACATGGGTACAGGCAATGGCTACACCTTC
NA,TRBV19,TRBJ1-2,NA,CASSISSGHFYGYTF,TGTGCCAGTAGTATAAGTTCGGGACACTTCTATGGCTACACCTTC
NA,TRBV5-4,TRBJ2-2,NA,CASSLAFNRVSAGELFF,TGTGCCAGCAGCTTGGCCTTCAATCGGGTTTCTGCCGGGGAGCTGTTTTTT
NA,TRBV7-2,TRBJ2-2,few,CASSLRSSPITGELFF,TGTGCCAGCAGCTTACGTAGCAGCCCTATAACCGGGGAGCTGTTTTTT
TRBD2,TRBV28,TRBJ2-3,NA,CASSFLGPSGTPDTQYF,TGTGCCAGCAGTTTCCTAGGGCCTAGCGGGACCCCAGATACGCAGTATTTT
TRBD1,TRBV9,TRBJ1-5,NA,CASSPDRGWNQPQHF,TGTGCCAGCAGCCCCGACAGGGGCTGGAATCAGCCCCAGCATTTT
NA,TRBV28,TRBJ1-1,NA,CASSPHTNKNTEAFF,TGTGCCAGCAGTCCTCACACCAACAAGAACACTGAAGCTTTCTTT